The present TCR beta chain was sequenced within a study of T cell changes during pregnancy in multiple sclerosis. V lost 3 bases, J lost 8 bases, and 13 bases lay in between. The CDR3 loop spans 13 amino acids. CDR1 and CDR2 from the germline V gene are MNHNS and SASEGT. Produced via immunoSEQ multiplex PCR; TCRdb's table is partial and in-frame only. The table shows 30,000 to 40,000 clones, with roughly 89% occurring only once. The material sequenced was CD4+ T cells from peripheral blood mononuclear cells, taken in the second trimester of pregnancy. The rearrangement links TRBV6-1 to TRBJ1-2; D call uncertain. This receptor was taken from a female donor in good health, enrolled as a control in a pregnancy study. In DNA form, the CDR3 reads TGTGCCAGCAGTGAGGGTGGGCAGAGAGGCTACACCTTC. Its protein is CASSEGGQRGYTF.